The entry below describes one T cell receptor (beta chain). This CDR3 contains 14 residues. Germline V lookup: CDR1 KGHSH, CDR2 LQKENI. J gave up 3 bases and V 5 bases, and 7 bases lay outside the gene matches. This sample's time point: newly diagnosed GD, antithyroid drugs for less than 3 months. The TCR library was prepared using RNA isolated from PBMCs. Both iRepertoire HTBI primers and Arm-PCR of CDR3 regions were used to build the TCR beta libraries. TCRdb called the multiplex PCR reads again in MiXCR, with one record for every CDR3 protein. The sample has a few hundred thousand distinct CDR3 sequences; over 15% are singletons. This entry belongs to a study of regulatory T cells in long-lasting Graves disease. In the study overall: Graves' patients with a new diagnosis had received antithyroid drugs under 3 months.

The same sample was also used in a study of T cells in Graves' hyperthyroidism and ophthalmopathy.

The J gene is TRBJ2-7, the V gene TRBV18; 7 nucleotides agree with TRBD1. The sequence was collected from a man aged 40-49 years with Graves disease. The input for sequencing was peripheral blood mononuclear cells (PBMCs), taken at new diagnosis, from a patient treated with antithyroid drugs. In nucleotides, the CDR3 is TGTGCCAGCTCAGCCAGGGGGAAGGTCTACGAGCAGTACTTC. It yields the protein CASSARGKVYEQYF.